This TCR beta chain appears in the sequencing data of a study of T cells in Graves' hyperthyroidism and ophthalmopathy. CDR3 length: 13 residues. CDR1 and CDR2 (germline): DFQATT, SNEGSKA (reference sequence). In regard to this clonotype: A clone one base away is much larger, so this may be a read error.

The CDR3 regions of TCR beta were amplified from RNA transcripts. First-round RT-PCR with HTBI primers amplified the TCR CDR3 region. MiXCR was run by TCRdb on the multiplex PCR reads, yielding one entry per CDR3 protein. This table holds approximately 590,000 distinct CDR3 sequences, about a sixth found once. Uncontrolled infection, other autoimmune disease, pregnancy or lactation disqualified patients from enrolment. Sample: blood. This TCR was sampled from a woman aged 25 to 39 with Graves' hyperthyroidism. The rearrangement joins TRBV20-1 to TRBJ1-5; a possible D gene is TRBD1 (6 bases). The CDR3 DNA is TGCTGTGCTAGGGGGAATAGCAATCAGCCCCAGCATTTT. Its protein product is CCARGNSNQPQHF.